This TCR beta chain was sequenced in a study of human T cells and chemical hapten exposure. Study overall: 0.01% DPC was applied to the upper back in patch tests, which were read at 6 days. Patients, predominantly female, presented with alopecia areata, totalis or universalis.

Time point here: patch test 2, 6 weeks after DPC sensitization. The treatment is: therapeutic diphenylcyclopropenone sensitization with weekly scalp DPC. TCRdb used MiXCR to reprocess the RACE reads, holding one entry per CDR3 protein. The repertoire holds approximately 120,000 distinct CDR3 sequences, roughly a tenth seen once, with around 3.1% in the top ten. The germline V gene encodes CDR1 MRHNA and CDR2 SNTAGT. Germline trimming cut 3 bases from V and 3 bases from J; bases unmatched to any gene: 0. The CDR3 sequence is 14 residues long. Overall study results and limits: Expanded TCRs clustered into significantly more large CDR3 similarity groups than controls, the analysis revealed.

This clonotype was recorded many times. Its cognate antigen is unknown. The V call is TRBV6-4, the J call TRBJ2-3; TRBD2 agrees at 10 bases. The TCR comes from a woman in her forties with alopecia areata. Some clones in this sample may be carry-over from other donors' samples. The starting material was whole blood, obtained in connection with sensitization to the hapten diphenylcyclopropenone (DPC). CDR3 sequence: CASSETSGTDTQYF. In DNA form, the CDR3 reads TGTGCCAGCAGTGAGACTAGCGGGACAGATACGCAGTATTTT.